These 15 T cell receptor beta chains share one sample of origin, sequenced in a study of cytomegalovirus exposure and HLA in healthy donors. It was with 60 Vbeta and 13 Jbeta primers that the PCR ran. TCRdb keeps only in-frame clones here, not all; method: immunoSEQ multiplex PCR. Among more than 110,000 clones listed, around 79% were seen once. Input material: PBMCs. Receptor source: a female donor in good health and CMV-seronegative.

The chain carries TRBV7-2 and TRBJ2-5, with 7 nucleotides matching TRBD2. The CDR3 totals 14 residues. Germline CDR1 reads SGHTA; CDR2 reads FQGNSA. J lost 5 bases, V lost 2 bases, and 5 bases had no gene match. The CDR3 region has the DNA TGTGCCAGCAGCTTACGTCGGGGAGGGGAGACCCAGTACTTC. Residues: CASSLRRGGETQYF.

J is TRBJ2-3 and V is TRBV7-9; a possible D gene is TRBD1 (5 bases). This CDR3 has 15 amino acids. Looked up from germline, CDR1 is SEHNR and CDR2 is FQNEAQ (reference sequence). The V gene lost 3 bases and the J gene lost 2 bases, with 12 bases spanning the gap. The CDR3 DNA sequence: TGTGCCAGCAGCTTCCCCCAAGGGGTCACAGATACGCAGTATTTT. This gives the protein CASSFPQGVTDTQYF.

This chain joins TRBV9 and TRBJ2-3, with 12 bases fitting TRBD1. The ends lost 3 bases at V and 4 bases at J; junction bases unmatched: 3. The CDR3 contains 15 residues. The germline CDR1 and CDR2 sequences are SGDLS and YYNGEE. The CDR3: CASSAGTGGADTQYF. CDR3 nucleotides: TGTGCCAGCAGCGCCGGGACAGGGGGCGCAGATACGCAGTATTTT.

V usage is TRBV27 and J usage is TRBJ1-2, with 9 bases matching TRBD1. V lost 3 bases and J lost 5; bases outside the gene matches: 4. This CDR3 comprises 14 residues. CDR1 and CDR2 (germline): MNHEY, SMNVEV (reference sequence). The CDR3 protein is CASSFQDRGYGYTF. The CDR3 coding sequence is TGTGCCAGCAGTTTTCAAGACAGGGGGTATGGCTACACCTTC.

The chain is built from TRBV7-9 and TRBJ2-7; 8 positions match TRBD1. The CDR3 loop spans 15 amino acids. J gave up 5 bases and V 5 bases, and 11 bases lay outside the gene matches. Germline V gene lookup returns CDR1 SEHNR and CDR2 FQNEAQ (reference sequence). The DNA for the CDR3 is TGTGCCAGCAGCGGTCCCGGGACAGGTGGGGACGAGCAGTACTTC. This codes for CASSGPGTGGDEQYF.

This rearrangement joins TRBV5-1 to TRBJ2-3; D ambiguous. The CDR3 totals 15 residues. The germline V gene encodes CDR1 SGHRS and CDR2 YFSETQ. Trimming pared 4 bases from V and 2 bases from J, leaving 14 bases between. The CDR3 reads CASSPAVAYTDTQYF. The CDR3 region has the DNA TGCGCCAGCAGCCCGGCAGTAGCCTACACAGATACGCAGTATTTT.

This chain uses TRBV7-9 with TRBJ1-4, with 7 bases matching TRBD1. This CDR3 has 14 amino acids. From germline, CDR1 is SEHNR and CDR2 FQNEAQ (reference sequence). V trimming: 1 base; J trimming: 7 bases; junction bases outside the gene matches: 3. The DNA of the CDR3 is TGTGCCAGCAGCTTAGTGTCAGGGGGTGAAAAACTGTTTTTT. Translation gives CASSLVSGGEKLFF.

The chain employs TRBV18 and TRBJ1-2, with 8 bases lining up with TRBD1. The CDR3 is 14 residues long. Germline V gives CDR1 KGHSH, CDR2 LQKENI. Trimming cost V 4 bases and J 3 bases; bases outside gene matches: 4. In DNA, the CDR3 is TGTGCCAGCTCACTCCAGGGGGCGGACTATGGCTACACCTTC. Encoded protein: CASSLQGADYGYTF.

The J gene is TRBJ1-1, the V gene TRBV5-1; TRBD1 matches 11 bases. J lost 4 bases, V lost 4 bases, and 0 bases had no gene match. The CDR3 is made up of 13 amino acids. Per germline, CDR1 SGHRS and CDR2 YFSETQ. This CDR3 reads CASSGTGGTEAFF. CDR3 nucleotide sequence: TGCGCCAGCAGCGGGACAGGGGGCACTGAAGCTTTCTTT.

This chain joins TRBV7-8 and TRBJ2-1, with a possible D match to TRBD2 (5 bases). The CDR3 extends over 14 amino acids. The V and J ends lost 4 bases and 3 bases respectively, with 10 bases between them. Germline lookup yields CDR1 SGHVS and CDR2 FQNEAQ. Here the CDR3 DNA reads TGTGCCAGCAGCTCCGGACTGATCTACAATGAGCAGTTCTTC. Protein sequence: CASSSGLIYNEQFF.

V and J are TRBV2 and TRBJ1-2, with D unclear. With 4 bases removed from V and 0 bases from J, the gap between germline ends came to 12 bases. This CDR3 has 15 residues. CDR1 and CDR2 (germline): SNHLY, FYNNEI. The CDR3 protein is CASSASTRANYGYTF. For the CDR3, the DNA is TGTGCCAGCAGTGCCTCGACAAGAGCTAACTATGGCTACACCTTC.

The chain couples TRBV5-6 to TRBJ2-3; 7 nucleotides match TRBD1. V was clipped by 2 bases and J by 6 bases; unmatched bases: 3. Germline V lookup: CDR1 SGHDT, CDR2 YYEEEE. The CDR3 is 13 amino acids. The CDR3 DNA reads as TGTGCCAGCAGCTTACAGGGGTCGGATACGCAGTATTTT. Translated, it gives CASSLQGSDTQYF.

This clone was found once. This sequence joins TRBV19 and TRBJ1-3; weak D call: TRBD1 (5 bases). The CDR3 loop spans 15 amino acids. Germline values: CDR1 LNHDA, CDR2 SQIVND (reference sequence). V was pared by 1 base and J by 2 bases, with 9 bases between. CDR3 region: CASSIGAGPGNTIYF. The CDR3 nucleotides are TGTGCCAGTAGTATAGGGGCAGGGCCTGGAAACACCATATATTTT. The variable domain in full, with the rest retrieved from reference TRBV19 and TRBJ1-3, is DGGITQSPKYLFRKEGQNVTLSCEQNLNHDAMYWYRQDPGQGLRLIYYSQIVNDFQKGDIAEGYSVSREKKESFPLTVTSAQKNPTAFYLCASSIGAGPGNTIYFGEGSWLTVV.

The V and J genes are TRBV5-5 and TRBJ1-1; D remains unclear. This CDR3 contains 14 residues. The V gene's germline CDR1 is SGHKS and CDR2 YYEKEE (reference sequence). V lost 4 bases and J lost 0, with 10 bases in between. The CDR3 nucleotides are TGTGCCAGCAGCCCCCCAGTCATGAACACTGAAGCTTTCTTT. Its protein is CASSPPVMNTEAFF.

The V and J genes are TRBV28 and TRBJ2-7; 7 bases map to TRBD1. The CDR3 covers 14 residues. The V and J ends lost 5 bases and 4 bases, in that order; junction bases with no gene match: 8. Germline CDR1 and CDR2: MDHEN and SYDVKM. CDR3 loop: CASSPRTGLYEQYF. CDR3 bases: TGTGCCAGCAGTCCAAGGACAGGATTATACGAGCAGTACTTC.